These 6 T cell receptor beta chains originate from one sample sequenced in a study of a mutant IDH1 vaccine in newly diagnosed glioma. Produced via immunoSEQ multiplex PCR; TCRdb's table is partial and in-frame only. The sample consists of about 60,000 clones, about 90% of them appearing once. The antigens for these receptors are not known. The time point: week 23, last vaccination. A 20-mer mutant IDH1 peptide at 300 ug was injected subcutaneously with topical imiquimod. The source was PBMCs, collected from a glioma patient whose treatment included an IDH1 peptide vaccine. The origin of the receptors is a middle-aged man with glioma.

The chain is built from TRBV5-1 and TRBJ2-3; weak D call: TRBD1 (6 bases). CDR1 and CDR2 (germline): SGHRS, YFSETQ. The V and J ends lost 6 bases and 3 bases respectively, with 17 bases between them. The CDR3 extends over 15 amino acids. The CDR3 bases are TGCGCCAGCACCTACAGGGAGTTAATGACAGATACGCAGTATTTT. This translates into CASTYRELMTDTQYF.

This clone was seen just once. The rearrangement links TRBV6-1 to TRBJ2-7, with D perhaps matching TRBD2 (5 bases). Germline V gene data show CDR1 as MNHNS and CDR2 as SASEGT. The V end lost 1 base, the J end lost 5 bases, and 9 bases lay between the germline ends. The CDR3 totals 13 residues. In DNA, the CDR3 is TGTGCCAGCAGTGAAGGGCCGCGGGACGAGCAGTACTTC. It encodes CASSEGPRDEQYF.

This clone was counted once. J is TRBJ2-7 and V is TRBV7-9; D gene unclear. The germline V gene encodes CDR1 SEHNR and CDR2 FQNEAQ (reference sequence). This CDR3 has 11 residues. The V and J ends lost 5 bases and 5 bases respectively, with 7 bases between them. DNA for the CDR3: TGTGCCAGCAGCCCCCTGGACGAGCAGTACTTC. This sequence encodes CASSPLDEQYF.

The chain couples TRBV27 to TRBJ1-2; 8 bases are shared with TRBD1. This CDR3 is 14 amino acids long. Germline V gene sequence: CDR1 MNHEY, CDR2 SMNVEV (reference sequence). With V trimmed by 6 bases and J by 6 bases, 9 bases remained unmatched. CDR3 sequence (DNA): TGTGCCAGCAGCCTTCGGACAGGGAACGATGGCTACACCTTC. Residues: CASSLRTGNDGYTF.

The genes are TRBV19 and TRBJ2-7; D is undetermined. Trimming cost V 4 bases and J 0 bases, with 7 bases left between them. CDR1 and CDR2 from the germline V gene are LNHDA and SQIVND (reference sequence). The CDR3 totals 13 residues. The CDR3 DNA reads as TGTGCCAGTAGTAGGGTCAACTCCTACGAGCAGTACTTC. Its translation: CASSRVNSYEQYF.

The genes are TRBV21-1 and TRBJ2-3; the table names TRBD2, a call not compared with the DNA. TRBV21-1 is a known pseudogene. The CDR3 loop spans 18 amino acids. The CDR3 DNA is TGTGCCAGCAACAACCAAGCTAGCGGGAGGCCCAGGAAAGATACGCAGTATTTT. This sequence encodes CASNNQASGRPRKDTQYF.